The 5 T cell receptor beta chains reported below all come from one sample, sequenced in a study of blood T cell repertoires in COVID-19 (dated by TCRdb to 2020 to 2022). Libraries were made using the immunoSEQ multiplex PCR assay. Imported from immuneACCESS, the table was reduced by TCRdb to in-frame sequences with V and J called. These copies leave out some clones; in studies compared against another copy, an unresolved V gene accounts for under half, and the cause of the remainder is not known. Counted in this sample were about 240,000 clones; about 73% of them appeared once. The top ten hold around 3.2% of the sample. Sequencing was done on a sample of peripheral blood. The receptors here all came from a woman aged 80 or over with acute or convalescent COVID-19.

In DNA, the CDR3 is TGTGCCATCAGTGAGGCGGGAGGGGGCCAGGGCGAGCAGTACTTC. Translating it yields CAISEAGGGQGEQYF. V gene TRBV10-3 combines with J gene TRBJ2-7; 9 bases align to TRBD2. The germline V gene encodes CDR1 ENHRY and CDR2 SYGVKD. This CDR3 has 15 residues. Losses at the gene ends were 2 bases for V and 6 bases for J; bases not matched to a gene: 8.

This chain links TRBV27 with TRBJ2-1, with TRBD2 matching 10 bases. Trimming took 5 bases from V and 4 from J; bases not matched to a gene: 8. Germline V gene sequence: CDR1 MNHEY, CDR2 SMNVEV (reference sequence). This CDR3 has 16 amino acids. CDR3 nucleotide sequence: TGTGCCAGCAGTCCCCGGGTAGCGGGAGGTTACAATGAGCAGTTCTTC. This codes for CASSPRVAGGYNEQFF.

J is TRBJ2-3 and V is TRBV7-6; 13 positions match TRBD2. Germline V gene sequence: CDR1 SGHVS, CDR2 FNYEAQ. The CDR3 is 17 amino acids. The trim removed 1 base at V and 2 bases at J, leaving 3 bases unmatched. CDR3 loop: CASSLGTSGGLTDTQYF. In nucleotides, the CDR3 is TGTGCCAGCAGCTTAGGGACTAGCGGGGGTCTCACAGATACGCAGTATTTT.

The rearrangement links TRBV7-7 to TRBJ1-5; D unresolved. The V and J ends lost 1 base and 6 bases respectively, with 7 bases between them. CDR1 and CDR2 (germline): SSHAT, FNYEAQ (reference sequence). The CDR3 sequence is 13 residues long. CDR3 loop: CASSLDRGQPQHF. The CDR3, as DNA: TGTGCCAGCAGCTTAGATCGGGGTCAGCCCCAGCATTTT.

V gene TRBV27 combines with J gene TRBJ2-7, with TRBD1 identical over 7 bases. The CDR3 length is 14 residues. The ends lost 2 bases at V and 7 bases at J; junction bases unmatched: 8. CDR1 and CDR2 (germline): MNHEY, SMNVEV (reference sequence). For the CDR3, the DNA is TGTGCCAGCAGTTTACGACAGGGTCTGGGAGAGCAGTACTTC. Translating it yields CASSLRQGLGEQYF.